The next 13 T cell receptor beta chains were all read from a single sample in a study of blood T cell repertoires in COVID-19. Repertoires were generated with immunoSEQ multiplex PCR, while TCRdb's copy carries only in-frame clones and drops some. Altogether more than 150,000 clones are present, about four fifths being singletons, with the ten largest covering around 12%. The sample taken for sequencing was peripheral blood. The source of these receptors is a woman of 80 years or more with COVID-19, enrolled during active disease.

This clone was observed a single time. This chain uses TRBV30 with TRBJ1-6; tentatively, D is TRBD1 (6 bases). This CDR3 is 13 amino acids long. V lost 5 bases and J lost 7, with 12 bases in between. Germline V gene data show CDR1 as GTSNPN and CDR2 as SVGIG (reference sequence). The CDR3 region is CAWEGQFNSPLHF. CDR3 sequence (DNA): TGTGCCTGGGAAGGACAGTTCAATTCACCCCTCCACTTT.

The rearrangement links TRBV5-3 to TRBJ2-7, with D possibly matching TRBD1 (6 bases). TRBV5-3 has ORF status, its function being uncertain. Trimming removed 6 bases from V and 4 bases from J, with 17 bases in between. This CDR3 is 14 amino acids long. CDR3 sequence (DNA): TGTGCCAGAATCCTTCCGGGGACACCTTACGAGCAGTACTTC. As protein: CARILPGTPYEQYF.

The chain uses TRBV6-1 and TRBJ2-3; TRBD2 matches at 10 bases. Trimming at V came to 1 base and at J to 6 bases, leaving 4 bases not matched to a gene. There are 15 residues in the CDR3. Germline V gives CDR1 MNHNS, CDR2 SASEGT. The CDR3 is CASSEVSGGVDTQYF. In DNA form, the CDR3 reads TGTGCCAGCAGTGAAGTCAGCGGGGGGGTCGATACGCAGTATTTT.

This chain links TRBV9 with TRBJ1-6; D gene ambiguous. V lost 3 bases, J lost 7 bases, and 8 bases lay in between. The CDR3 spans 13 residues. From germline, CDR1 is SGDLS and CDR2 YYNGEE. CDR3 in amino acids: CASSGGWNSPLHF. The CDR3 DNA is TGTGCCAGCAGCGGAGGGTGGAATTCACCCCTCCACTTT. Filled out from reference TRBV9 and TRBJ1-6, the complete variable domain reads DSGVTQTPKHLITATGQRVTLRCSPRSGDLSVYWYQQSLDQGLQFLIQYYNGEERAKGNILERFSAQQFPDLHSELNLSSLELGDSALYFCASSGGWNSPLHFGNGTRLTVT.

V is TRBV2 and J is TRBJ1-6; D remains ambiguous. The CDR3 is 13 amino acids. The V and J ends lost 10 bases and 7 bases respectively, with 14 bases between them. The germline V gene encodes CDR1 SNHLY and CDR2 FYNNEI. For the CDR3, the DNA is TGTGCCACAGATACAGAGAACAATTCACCCCTCCACTTT. Translating it yields CATDTENNSPLHF.

The chain joins TRBV5-5 to TRBJ2-5; 8 bases fit TRBD1. The CDR3 spans 16 residues. The germline V gene has CDR1 SGHKS and CDR2 YYEKEE (reference sequence). V lost 5 bases and J lost 3; bases outside the gene matches: 12. CDR3 loop: CASRLDKPGGEETQYF. As DNA, the CDR3 is TGTGCCAGCAGATTAGACAAACCAGGGGGCGAAGAGACCCAGTACTTC.

V and J are TRBV15 and TRBJ1-1; 7 bases match TRBD1. J lost 5 bases, V lost 3 bases, and 3 bases had no gene match. The CDR3 is made up of 13 amino acids. Germline lookup yields CDR1 LNHNV and CDR2 YYDKDF (reference sequence). CDR3: CATSRGRGTEAFF. CDR3 sequence (DNA): TGTGCCACCAGCAGGGGCAGGGGGACTGAAGCTTTCTTT. Using reference TRBV15 and TRBJ1-1 for the parts outside the CDR3, the full variable domain is DAMVIQNPRYQVTQFGKPVTLSCSQTLNHNVMYWYQQKSSQAPKLLFHYYDKDFNNEADTPDNFQSRRPNTSFCFLDIRSPGLGDTAMYLCATSRGRGTEAFFGQGTRLTVV.

This chain links TRBV5-1 with TRBJ2-5; 9 nucleotides line up with TRBD1. The V gene end was trimmed by 4 bases and the J gene end by 4 bases; junction bases not matched to a gene: 8. Germline CDR1 and CDR2: SGHRS and YFSETQ. CDR3 length equals 15 residues. In DNA, the CDR3 is TGCGCCAGCAGCGGGGGACAGGGTAAGGGAGAGACCCAGTACTTC. It is translated as CASSGGQGKGETQYF.

The rearrangement links TRBV6-4 to TRBJ1-2; 8 bases align to TRBD1. The CDR3 is 15 residues long. Trimming at V came to 8 bases and at J to 5 bases, leaving 13 bases not matched to a gene. Germline-derived CDR1 and CDR2 are MRHNA and SNTAGT. The CDR3 DNA reads TGTGCCAGCGTACTAGGGACAGGCCCTTCGTATGGCTACACCTTC. Protein product: CASVLGTGPSYGYTF.

V and J are TRBV7-9 and TRBJ2-1; no firm D call. CDR3 length: 15 amino acids. The V end was cut by 2 bases, the J end by 10 bases, with 18 bases between. Looked up from germline, CDR1 is SEHNR and CDR2 is FQNEAQ (reference sequence). The CDR3 reads CASSLSILPIPEQFF. The CDR3 DNA reads TGTGCCAGCAGCTTATCTATCCTTCCGATACCAGAGCAGTTCTTC.

This clone appeared a few times. V is TRBV7-9 and J is TRBJ1-4; D unresolved. Trimming cost V 6 bases and J 4 bases, with 15 bases left between them. There are 15 residues in the CDR3. Looked up from germline, CDR1 is SEHNR and CDR2 is FQNEAQ (reference sequence). The CDR3 loop reads CASRNGRRINEKLFF. In nucleotides, the CDR3 is TGTGCCAGCAGAAACGGACGGAGGATTAATGAAAAACTGTTTTTT.

The J gene is TRBJ1-1, the V gene TRBV19; D is unresolved. The V end lost 5 bases, the J end lost 0 bases, and 7 bases lay between the germline ends. CDR1 is LNHDA and CDR2 is SQIVND in the germline V gene (reference sequence). The CDR3 sequence is 13 residues long. The CDR3 DNA follows: TGTGCCAGTAGTGGAGGAATGAACACTGAAGCTTTCTTT. This translates into CASSGGMNTEAFF.

V is TRBV28 and J is TRBJ2-3, with TRBD2 as a possible D gene (5 bases). Between the trimmed V and J ends, which lost 6 bases and 4 bases, there was a span of 8 bases. The CDR3 has 12 amino acids. The germline V gene encodes CDR1 MDHEN and CDR2 SYDVKM. The CDR3 protein is CASRSEADTQYF. CDR3 DNA sequence: TGTGCCAGCAGATCGGAGGCAGATACGCAGTATTTT.